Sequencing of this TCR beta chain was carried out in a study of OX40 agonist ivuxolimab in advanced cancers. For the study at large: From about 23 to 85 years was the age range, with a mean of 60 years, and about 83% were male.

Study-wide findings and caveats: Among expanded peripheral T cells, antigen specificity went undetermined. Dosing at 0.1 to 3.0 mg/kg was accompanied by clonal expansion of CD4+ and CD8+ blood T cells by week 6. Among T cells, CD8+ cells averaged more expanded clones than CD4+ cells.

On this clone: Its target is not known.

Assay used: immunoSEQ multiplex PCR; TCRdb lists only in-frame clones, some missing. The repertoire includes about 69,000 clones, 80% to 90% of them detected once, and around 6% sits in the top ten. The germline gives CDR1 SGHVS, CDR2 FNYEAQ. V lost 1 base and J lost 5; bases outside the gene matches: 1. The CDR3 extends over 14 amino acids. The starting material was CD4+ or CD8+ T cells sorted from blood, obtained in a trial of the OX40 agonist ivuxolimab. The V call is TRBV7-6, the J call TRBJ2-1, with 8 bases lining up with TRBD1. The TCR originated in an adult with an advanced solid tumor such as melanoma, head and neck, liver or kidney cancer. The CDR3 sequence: CASSLGTGHNEQFF. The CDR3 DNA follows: TGTGCCAGCAGCTTAGGGACAGGGCACAATGAGCAGTTCTTC.